The 18 T cell receptor beta chains reported below all come from one sample, sequenced in a study of blood T cell repertoires in COVID-19 (dated by TCRdb to the early 2020s). The library was made by the immunoSEQ multiplex PCR assay. This immuneACCESS table, as held by TCRdb, lists in-frame sequences with V and J called but not all clones. Of the missing ones, under half trace to an unresolved V gene in checked studies; the others have no known cause. This sample holds tens of thousands of clones; approximately 85% were observed only once. The ten largest clones represent roughly 4% of the sample. The source material was peripheral blood. All receptors derive from a man between 60 and 70 years old with acute or convalescent COVID-19.

The chain has TRBV18 and TRBJ2-7; 7 nucleotides match TRBD2. This CDR3 comprises 14 residues. Trimming took 3 bases from V and 0 from J; bases not matched to a gene: 2. Germline loops: CDR1 KGHSH, CDR2 LQKENI. This CDR3 is CASSPTSDSYEQYF. For the CDR3, the DNA is TGTGCCAGCTCACCTACTAGCGACTCCTACGAGCAGTACTTC. Full variable domain (missing parts from reference TRBV18 and TRBJ2-7): NAGVMQNPRHLVRRRGQEARLRCSPMKGHSHVYWYRQLPEEGLKFMVYLQKENIIDESGMPKERFSAEFPKEGPSILRIQQVVRGDSAAYFCASSPTSDSYEQYFGPGTRLTVT.

The chain is built from TRBV28 and TRBJ1-6, with D unresolved. Trimming removed 3 bases at V and 10 bases at J, with 13 bases between. This CDR3 contains 14 residues. CDR1 is MDHEN, CDR2 SYDVKM, per germline. CDR3 in amino acids: CASSLGGIGSPLHF. The CDR3 DNA reads TGTGCCAGCAGTTTGGGAGGGATCGGATCACCCCTCCACTTT.

This clone was observed once. The chain couples TRBV6-2 or TRBV6-3 to TRBJ2-3; 11 nucleotides agree with TRBD2. Germline CDR1 is MNHEY and CDR2 is SVGEGT. CDR3 length equals 19 residues. The V and J ends lost 1 base and 1 base, in that order; junction bases with no gene match: 10. The CDR3 DNA is TGTGCCAGCAGTTACTGGTCCCCACTAGCGGGGGTTCGCACAGATACGCAGTATTTT. Its translation: CASSYWSPLAGVRTDTQYF.

In its sample, this clone was seen once. The V call is TRBV2, the J call TRBJ1-5; 10 bases map to TRBD1. J lost 6 bases, V lost 3 bases, and 8 bases had no gene match. CDR3 length equals 16 residues. Germline V gives CDR1 SNHLY, CDR2 FYNNEI. The DNA of the CDR3 is TGTGCCAGCAGTGATAGGGGGACAGGGGCATTTCAGCCCCAGCATTTT. It encodes CASSDRGTGAFQPQHF. The entire variable domain, with the rest obtained from reference TRBV2 and TRBJ1-5, is as follows: EPEVTQTPSHQVTQMGQEVILRCVPISNHLYFYWYRQILGQKVEFLVSFYNNEISEKSEIFDDQFSVERPDGSNFTLKIRSTKLEDSAMYFCASSDRGTGAFQPQHFGDGTRLSIL.

This chain connects TRBV28 to TRBJ1-5, with TRBD1 matching 8 bases. Trimming cost V 6 bases and J 4 bases; bases outside gene matches: 2. Germline V CDR1 and CDR2: MDHEN, SYDVKM. The CDR3 totals 13 residues. The CDR3, as DNA: TGTGCCAGCAGAGGGACAGGAAATCAGCCCCAGCATTTT. Translating it yields CASRGTGNQPQHF.

V usage is TRBV6-4 and J usage is TRBJ1-4; weak D call: TRBD1 (5 bases). Germline V gene lookup returns CDR1 MRHNA and CDR2 SNTAGT. The CDR3 extends over 13 amino acids. Trimming took off 10 bases at V and 4 bases at J, with 13 bases between the two ends. The CDR3 here is CAKSRQLNEKLFF. CDR3 DNA: TGTGCCAAGAGTAGACAGCTTAATGAAAAACTGTTTTTT.

The genes are TRBV30 and TRBJ1-3; D is uncertain. The germline gives CDR1 GTSNPN, CDR2 SVGIG (reference sequence). The CDR3 sequence is 12 residues long. Trimming removed 6 bases from V and 3 bases from J, with 9 bases in between. This CDR3 reads CACRSLGNTIYF. As DNA, the CDR3 is TGTGCCTGCCGTTCCCTTGGAAACACCATATATTTT. Combining the CDR3 with reference TRBV30 and TRBJ1-3 gives the whole variable domain SQTIHQWPATLVQPVGSPLSLECTVEGTSNPNLYWYRQAAGRGLQLLFYSVGIGQISSEVPQNLSASRPQDRQFILSSKKLLLSDSGFYLCACRSLGNTIYFGEGSWLTVV.

The chain employs TRBV5-6 and TRBJ1-6; maybe TRBD1 (5 bases). There are 12 residues in the CDR3. The germline V gene encodes CDR1 SGHDT and CDR2 YYEEEE. Trimming pared 5 bases from V and 14 bases from J, leaving 14 bases between. The CDR3 loop is CASRLGDRALHF. DNA for the CDR3: TGTGCCAGCAGGTTAGGGGATCGGGCCCTCCACTTT.

The gene calls are TRBV12-5 and TRBJ2-3; D is uncertain. CDR3 length: 14 amino acids. V dropped 7 bases and J dropped 3 bases, with 14 bases sitting between them. From germline, CDR1 is LGHNT and CDR2 FRNRAP. The CDR3 is CASAPGVLTDTQYF. The CDR3 nucleotides read TGTGCTAGTGCCCCCGGAGTGTTGACAGATACGCAGTATTTT. Supplemented by reference TRBV12-5 and TRBJ2-3, the full variable domain reads DARVTQTPRHKVTEMGQEVTMRCQPILGHNTVFWYRQTMMQGLELLAYFRNRAPLDDSGMPKDRFSAEMPDATLATLKIQPSEPRDSAVYFCASAPGVLTDTQYFGPGTRLTVL.

The chain recombines TRBV7-2 with TRBJ1-1; D may be TRBD1 (6 bases). The CDR3 runs 14 residues. The V end lost 3 bases, the J end lost 1 base, and 9 bases lay between the germline ends. Germline CDR1 and CDR2: SGHTA and FQGNSA. CDR3 sequence: CASSFGTPNTEAFF. CDR3 coding DNA: TGTGCCAGCAGCTTCGGGACACCGAACACTGAAGCTTTCTTT.

The chain is built from TRBV5-1 and TRBJ1-4; 9 bases are a match to TRBD1. The germline V gene has CDR1 SGHRS and CDR2 YFSETQ. This CDR3 region has 13 residues. V gave up 4 bases and J gave up 6 bases; unmatched junction bases: 1. The CDR3 region is CASSRQGDEKLFF. The CDR3 DNA reads TGCGCCAGCAGCCGACAGGGGGATGAAAAACTGTTTTTT. The full variable domain, in which reference TRBV5-1 and TRBJ1-4 provide the parts outside the CDR3, is KAGVTQTPRYLIKTRGQQVTLSCSPISGHRSVSWYQQTPGQGLQFLFEYFSETQRNKGNFPGRFSGRQFSNSRSEMNVSTLELGDSALYLCASSRQGDEKLFFGSGTQLSVL.

This sequence joins TRBV11-2 and TRBJ1-3; TRBD1 is a possible D gene (5 bases). This CDR3 contains 15 residues. The V gene's germline CDR1 is SGHAT and CDR2 FQNNGV. Trimming took 4 bases from V and 7 from J, leaving 17 bases between them. The CDR3 loop reads CASSSGQGAGNTIYF. The CDR3 region has the DNA TGTGCCAGCAGCTCCGGGCAGGGAGCGGGGAACACCATATATTTT. Using reference TRBV11-2 and TRBJ1-3 for the parts outside the CDR3, the full variable domain is EAGVAQSPRYKIIEKRQSVAFWCNPISGHATLYWYQQILGQGPKLLIQFQNNGVVDDSQLPKDRFSAERLKGVDSTLKIQPAKLEDSAVYLCASSSGQGAGNTIYFGEGSWLTVV.

The CDR3: CASSSDSDNEQFF. CDR3 DNA: TGTGCCAGCAGCTCAGACAGTGACAATGAGCAGTTCTTC. The V call is TRBV7-2, the J call TRBJ2-1; tentative D call: TRBD1 (5 bases). Germline V gene data show CDR1 as SGHTA and CDR2 as FQGNSA. CDR3 length: 13 residues. V gave up 4 bases and J gave up 5 bases, with 9 bases separating them.

J is TRBJ1-6 and V is TRBV30; possibly TRBD1 for D (5 bases). Germline lookup yields CDR1 GTSNPN and CDR2 SVGIG (reference sequence). Deletions cut 3 bases from V and 0 bases from J, with 9 bases between. The CDR3 sequence is 15 residues long. As DNA, the CDR3 is TGTGCCTGGAGCAGGGACTTCTCCTATAATTCACCCCTCCACTTT. Amino acid sequence: CAWSRDFSYNSPLHF.

DNA of the CDR3: TGTGCCAGCTCACCGTCGACAGGGCGGTTAAACGAGCAGTACTTC. Its protein is CASSPSTGRLNEQYF. The chain uses TRBV18 and TRBJ2-7, with 7 bases lining up with TRBD1. Germline assignment: CDR1 KGHSH and CDR2 LQKENI. This CDR3 contains 15 residues. V lost 3 bases, J lost 5 bases, and 10 bases stayed unmatched.

The genes are TRBV6-6 and TRBJ1-2; D perhaps matches TRBD1 (5 bases). V lost 7 bases, J lost 4 bases, and 13 bases lay in between. This CDR3 is built from 13 residues. CDR1 and CDR2 (germline): MNHNY, SVGAGI (reference sequence). In DNA, the CDR3 is TGTGCCAGCACGCGGGACTTATTCTATGGCTACACCTTC. Amino acid sequence: CASTRDLFYGYTF.

The chain uses TRBV5-1 and TRBJ2-2; TRBD2 matches 10 bases. The CDR3 has 19 amino acids. V shed 3 bases and J 5 bases; nucleotides not matched to a gene: 16. The germline CDR1 and CDR2 sequences are SGHRS and YFSETQ. The CDR3 bases are TGCGCCAGCAGCTCGAGGATCCCAAGCGGGGGGGCCGGGACCGGGGAGCTGTTTTTT. Translation gives CASSSRIPSGGAGTGELFF.

The chain employs TRBV11-2 and TRBJ2-5; TRBD1 matches 9 bases. Germline CDR1 is SGHAT and CDR2 is FQNNGV. The CDR3 is 14 residues long. V trimming: 4 bases; J trimming: 4 bases; junction bases outside the gene matches: 4. The CDR3 spells CASSSRQGGETQYF. The CDR3 DNA sequence: TGTGCCAGCAGCTCTAGACAGGGGGGAGAGACCCAGTACTTC. The full variable domain, in which reference TRBV11-2 and TRBJ2-5 provide the parts outside the CDR3, is EAGVAQSPRYKIIEKRQSVAFWCNPISGHATLYWYQQILGQGPKLLIQFQNNGVVDDSQLPKDRFSAERLKGVDSTLKIQPAKLEDSAVYLCASSSRQGGETQYFGPGTRLLVL.